The clone carrying this T cell receptor beta chain was picked up one time. The sample belongs to a study of shared clonotypes between healthy human individuals. The CDR3 length is 16 residues. The V end was cut by 1 base, the J end by 7 bases, with 20 bases between. The V gene's germline CDR1 is SGHTA and CDR2 FQGNSA. Libraries were prepared by immunoSEQ multiplex PCR; TCRdb keeps only in-frame clonotypes and omits some of them. Of hundreds of thousands of clones in the sample, about three quarters were seen once. The specimen was memory CD4+ T cells sorted from blood. This sample's subset: CD45RA-negative fraction. The rearrangement links TRBV7-2 to TRBJ2-7; D is possibly TRBD1 (7 bases). The TCR sequence derives from a woman aged 30 to 39 in good health. CDR3 region: CASSLVFGTDAGEQYF. CDR3 DNA sequence: TGTGCCAGCAGCTTAGTGTTCGGGACAGATGCGGGGGAGCAGTACTTC. The full variable domain, completed using reference TRBV7-2 and TRBJ2-7, is GAGVSQSPSNKVTEKGKDVELRCDPISGHTALYWYRQSLGQGLEFLIYFQGNSAPDKSGLPSDRFSAERTGGSVSTLTIQRTQQEDSAVYLCASSLVFGTDAGEQYFGPGTRLTVT.